The 30 T cell receptor beta chains given below trace back to one sample, sequenced in a study of STAT5B mutations in CD4+ large granular lymphocyte leukemia. Libraries were prepared by immunoSEQ multiplex PCR; TCRdb keeps only in-frame clonotypes and omits some of them. The sample lists about 33,000 clones, roughly 80% occurring once. The sequenced sample consisted of CD4+ T cells from blood buffy coats. Every receptor here comes from a human donor in good health.

The chain carries TRBV5-6 and TRBJ2-1, with a possible D match to TRBD2 (7 bases). Per the germline V gene, CDR1 is SGHDT and CDR2 is YYEEEE. Trimming cost V 2 bases and J 6 bases, with 9 bases left between them. The CDR3 runs 13 residues. In DNA, the CDR3 is TGTGCCAGCAGCTTAAGGGGGGGCAATGAGCAGTTCTTC. Protein: CASSLRGGNEQFF.

The CDR3 here is CASSLAGESKNIQYF. For the CDR3, the DNA is TGCGCCAGCAGCTTGGCCGGTGAATCCAAAAACATTCAGTACTTC. This chain links TRBV5-1 with TRBJ2-4; unclear D gene. This CDR3 is 15 amino acids long. The V end lost 0 bases, the J end lost 2 bases, and 9 bases lay between the germline ends. The germline V gene encodes CDR1 SGHRS and CDR2 YFSETQ.

The rearrangement joins TRBV7-2 to TRBJ1-2; D gene unclear. The V end lost 2 bases, the J end lost 3 bases, and 7 bases lay between the germline ends. This CDR3 spans 13 amino acids. Per the germline V gene, CDR1 is SGHTA and CDR2 is FQGNSA. CDR3 sequence (DNA): TGTGCCAGCAGCTTACAAACCTACTATGGCTACACCTTC. It is translated as CASSLQTYYGYTF.

The V gene is TRBV29-1, the J gene TRBJ1-1; D call uncertain. Germline V gene lookup returns CDR1 SQVTM and CDR2 ANQGSEA. The CDR3 runs 11 residues. Trimming pared 6 bases from V and 4 bases from J, leaving 9 bases between. This CDR3 reads CSVGESTEAFF. The DNA for the CDR3 is TGCAGCGTCGGAGAGTCCACTGAAGCTTTCTTT.

V and J are TRBV19 and TRBJ2-7; 12 bases align to TRBD2. The CDR3 loop spans 14 amino acids. CDR1 is LNHDA, CDR2 SQIVND, per germline (reference sequence). V lost 2 bases, J lost 4 bases, and 0 bases stayed unmatched. The chain's CDR3 is CASSILAGGYEQYF. CDR3 coding DNA: TGTGCCAGTAGTATACTAGCGGGAGGGTACGAGCAGTACTTC.

The sample holds one count of this clone. V usage is TRBV28 and J usage is TRBJ1-4, with D maybe TRBD1 (5 bases). The CDR3 is made up of 14 amino acids. Trimming took off 2 bases at V and 8 bases at J, with 12 bases between the two ends. Germline lookup yields CDR1 MDHEN and CDR2 SYDVKM. The CDR3 DNA reads as TGTGCCAGCAGTTTAGTTCAGGGAAGAGAAAAACTGTTTTTT. It specifies CASSLVQGREKLFF.

The CDR3 spells CASSKDRGLYEQFF. In nucleotides, the CDR3 is TGTGCCAGCAGCAAGGACAGGGGGCTTTATGAGCAGTTCTTC. This rearrangement joins TRBV5-6 to TRBJ2-1, with 11 bases lining up with TRBD1. The ends lost 4 bases at V and 8 bases at J; junction bases unmatched: 5. Germline assignment: CDR1 SGHDT and CDR2 YYEEEE. This CDR3 has 14 residues.

The V call is TRBV7-2, the J call TRBJ2-5; D remains ambiguous. The DNA end is a closer match to TRBJ2-7, so the J assignment may be wrong. CDR3 size: 15 residues. Germline V gene lookup returns CDR1 SGHTA and CDR2 FQGNSA. The chain's CDR3 is CASSLDQAVAYEQYF. The CDR3 DNA sequence: TGTGCCAGCAGCTTAGACCAGGCCGTGGCCTACGAGCAGTACTTC.

The rearrangement links TRBV5-6 to TRBJ1-2, with TRBD1 as a possible D gene (6 bases). V was pared by 2 bases and J by 4 bases, with 12 bases between. The CDR3 length is 14 residues. Germline loops: CDR1 SGHDT, CDR2 YYEEEE. The CDR3 region is CASSFPQGGYGYTF. The CDR3 DNA reads TGTGCCAGCAGCTTTCCACAGGGCGGCTATGGCTACACCTTC.

The chain couples TRBV7-2 to TRBJ2-4; D ambiguous. V was cut by 0 bases and J by 8 bases, with 20 bases left in between. Per the germline V gene, CDR1 is SGHTA and CDR2 is FQGNSA. The CDR3 is 17 residues long. The CDR3 region has the DNA TGTGCCAGCAGCTTAGCGATGGTCCAGGCGGTTACCGACATTCAGTACTTC. Its translation is CASSLAMVQAVTDIQYF.

The chain recombines TRBV7-2 with TRBJ2-5; D is possibly TRBD2 (6 bases). The CDR3 covers 14 residues. V was pared by 2 bases and J by 5 bases, with 12 bases between. Germline values: CDR1 SGHTA, CDR2 FQGNSA. CDR3 bases: TGTGCCAGCAGCTTATCGGCCGGGAGCGAGACCCAGTACTTC. Translation gives CASSLSAGSETQYF.

CDR3 protein: CASSPLSGRALNEQFF. Written as DNA, the CDR3 is TGTGCCAGCTCACCACTCAGCGGGAGGGCTCTAAATGAGCAGTTCTTC. The chain joins TRBV18 to TRBJ2-1; 10 nucleotides agree with TRBD2. The V gene end was trimmed by 1 base and the J gene end by 7 bases; junction bases not matched to a gene: 7. CDR3 length: 16 residues. Germline V gene sequence: CDR1 KGHSH, CDR2 LQKENI. The full variable domain, in which reference TRBV18 and TRBJ2-1 provide the parts outside the CDR3, is NAGVMQNPRHLVRRRGQEARLRCSPMKGHSHVYWYRQLPEEGLKFMVYLQKENIIDESGMPKERFSAEFPKEGPSILRIQQVVRGDSAAYFCASSPLSGRALNEQFFGPGTRLTVL.

The chain couples TRBV5-6 to TRBJ2-1; D gene ambiguous. The CDR3 runs to 13 residues. V lost 0 bases, J lost 5 bases, and 6 bases lay in between. The germline V gene has CDR1 SGHDT and CDR2 YYEEEE. The CDR3 reads CASSLGRDNEQFF. DNA of the CDR3: TGTGCCAGCAGCTTGGGACGGGACAATGAGCAGTTCTTC.

This clone appeared once. The CDR3 DNA reads as TGCGCCAGCAGTGAGATCAGGGGAGATACGCAGTATTTT. Its protein is CASSEIRGDTQYF. The rearrangement links TRBV10-2 to TRBJ2-3, with D tentatively TRBD1 (6 bases). Germline V gene data show CDR1 as WSHSY and CDR2 as SAAADI. With 2 bases removed from V and 5 bases from J, the gap between germline ends came to 8 bases. The CDR3 spans 13 residues.

The CDR3 DNA reads TGTGCCAGCAGCTTAATGGGTTTGGGGTTCTTC. Translated, it gives CASSLMGLGFF. The chain couples TRBV7-2 to TRBJ2-1; no definite D call. The germline V gene encodes CDR1 SGHTA and CDR2 FQGNSA. The CDR3 covers 11 residues. The ends were cut back, 2 bases at V and 15 bases at J, with 11 bases in the middle.

The V gene is TRBV19, the J gene TRBJ2-3, with a possible D match to TRBD2 (5 bases). From germline, CDR1 is LNHDA and CDR2 SQIVND (reference sequence). The ends were cut back, 1 base at V and 4 bases at J, with 9 bases in the middle. The CDR3 has 14 residues. Here the CDR3 reads CASSIVKGADTQYF. In nucleotides, the CDR3 is TGTGCCAGTAGTATAGTAAAGGGAGCAGATACGCAGTATTTT.

The chain recombines TRBV28 with TRBJ2-5; 9 bases fit TRBD2. V lost 8 bases and J lost 3; bases outside the gene matches: 13. The CDR3 has 16 amino acids. CDR1 and CDR2 from the germline V gene are MDHEN and SYDVKM. The CDR3, as DNA: TGTGCCAGCCTTGGGTTAGCGGGAGATGGCAAAGAGACCCAGTACTTC. Its protein product is CASLGLAGDGKETQYF. The full variable domain, rest sourced from reference TRBV28 and TRBJ2-5, is DVKVTQSSRYLVKRTGEKVFLECVQDMDHENMFWYRQDPGLGLRLIYFSYDVKMKEKGDIPEGYSVSREKKERFSLILESASTNQTSMYLCASLGLAGDGKETQYFGPGTRLLVL.

The chain has TRBV7-3 and TRBJ2-2; D is possibly TRBD2 (6 bases). The CDR3 extends over 15 amino acids. Trimming stripped 5 bases from V and 5 bases from J, with 15 bases between. The germline V gene encodes CDR1 SGHTA and CDR2 FQGTGA. In DNA, the CDR3 is TGTGCCAGCAGCCCCGGAGGGATCGGGACCGGGGAGCTGTTTTTT. This translates into CASSPGGIGTGELFF.

This chain joins TRBV2 and TRBJ1-1; TRBD1 aligns across 9 bases. V shed 5 bases, J shed 5 bases, and the junction held 6 bases outside the gene matches. Germline values: CDR1 SNHLY, CDR2 FYNNEI. The CDR3 is 14 amino acids. CDR3 residues: CASSTPGQGTEAFF. DNA for the CDR3: TGTGCCAGCAGTACTCCGGGACAGGGAACTGAAGCTTTCTTT. Drawing the rest from reference TRBV2 and TRBJ1-1, the complete variable domain is EPEVTQTPSHQVTQMGQEVILRCVPISNHLYFYWYRQILGQKVEFLVSFYNNEISEKSEIFDDQFSVERPDGSNFTLKIRSTKLEDSAMYFCASSTPGQGTEAFFGQGTRLTVV.

CDR3 sequence reads: CASSVSGRAEQYF. CDR3 bases: TGTGCCAGCAGCGTTAGCGGGAGGGCCGAGCAGTACTTC. The chain combines TRBV9 with TRBJ2-7, with 11 bases that match TRBD2. V shed 2 bases and J 6 bases; nucleotides not matched to a gene: 1. Germline CDR1 is SGDLS and CDR2 is YYNGEE. There are 13 residues in the CDR3.

This rearrangement joins TRBV18 to TRBJ1-1, with TRBD1 identical over 8 bases. The CDR3 loop spans 15 amino acids. The V gene's germline CDR1 is KGHSH and CDR2 LQKENI. The V and J ends lost 3 bases and 3 bases, in that order; junction bases with no gene match: 6. CDR3 nucleotides: TGTGCCAGCTCACCCCAGGGGGCAGCGGACACTGAAGCTTTCTTT. It is translated as CASSPQGAADTEAFF.

The chain employs TRBV27 and TRBJ2-5; no clear D gene. With 1 base removed from V and 8 bases from J, the gap between germline ends came to 11 bases. The CDR3 consists of 13 residues. Germline CDR1 MNHEY, CDR2 SMNVEV (reference sequence). CDR3: CASSLLHTRTQYF. The CDR3 DNA reads as TGTGCCAGCAGTTTATTGCATACGAGAACCCAGTACTTC.

The J gene is TRBJ2-3, the V gene TRBV18; 8 bases match TRBD2. This CDR3 region has 16 residues. V lost 3 bases to trimming and J lost 5 bases; unmatched junction nucleotides: 10. Germline V gene sequence: CDR1 KGHSH, CDR2 LQKENI. The CDR3: CASSPALGRAVDTQYF. As DNA, the CDR3 is TGTGCCAGCTCACCCGCACTCGGGAGGGCCGTAGATACGCAGTATTTT.

This chain joins TRBV19 and TRBJ2-6; D is perhaps TRBD2 (5 bases). The germline V gene has CDR1 LNHDA and CDR2 SQIVND (reference sequence). The V end was cut by 3 bases, the J end by 3 bases, with 9 bases between. This CDR3 is 15 amino acids long. The CDR3 DNA is TGTGCCAGTAGTATTTTGGCGGGTGGGGCCAACGTCCTGACTTTC. Its protein product is CASSILAGGANVLTF. The whole variable domain, filled in from reference TRBV19 and TRBJ2-6, reads DGGITQSPKYLFRKEGQNVTLSCEQNLNHDAMYWYRQDPGQGLRLIYYSQIVNDFQKGDIAEGYSVSREKKESFPLTVTSAQKNPTAFYLCASSILAGGANVLTFGAGSRLTVL.

V is TRBV10-3 and J is TRBJ1-5; tentative D call: TRBD1 (6 bases). Per germline, CDR1 ENHRY and CDR2 SYGVKD. This CDR3 has 16 residues. Trimming pared 10 bases from V and 11 bases from J, leaving 30 bases between. CDR3: CATKGDTGFSLITQHF. CDR3 nucleotides: TGTGCCACCAAGGGGGACACAGGGTTCAGTTTAATTACCCAGCATTTT.

The chain links TRBV7-6 to TRBJ2-2; 10 bases align to TRBD2. Germline values: CDR1 SGHVS, CDR2 FNYEAQ. With 3 bases clipped from V and 0 bases from J, the junction kept 7 bases outside the gene matches. The CDR3 sequence is 18 residues long. CDR3 DNA: TGTGCCAGCAGCTTTTGGACTAGCGGAGGGACGAACACCGGGGAGCTGTTTTTT. Amino acids: CASSFWTSGGTNTGELFF. Combining the CDR3 with reference TRBV7-6 and TRBJ2-2 gives the whole variable domain GAGVSQSPRYKVTKRGQDVALRCDPISGHVSLYWYRQALGQGPEFLTYFNYEAQQDKSGLPNDRFSAERPEGSISTLTIQRTEQRDSAMYRCASSFWTSGGTNTGELFFGEGSRLTVL.

The genes are TRBV28 and TRBJ2-5; weak D call: TRBD1 (5 bases). This CDR3 has 13 amino acids. V was pared by 6 bases and J by 2 bases, with 10 bases between. Germline lookup yields CDR1 MDHEN and CDR2 SYDVKM. The CDR3 loop reads CASSTGRQETQYF. In DNA form, the CDR3 reads TGTGCCAGCAGCACAGGCAGACAAGAGACCCAGTACTTC.

V gene TRBV25-1 combines with J gene TRBJ2-1, with D unclear. Germline CDR1 and CDR2: MGHDK and SYGVNS. Deletions cut 1 base from V and 8 bases from J, with 12 bases between. The CDR3 length is 14 residues. CDR3 residues: CASSESPSRDEQFF. Here the CDR3 DNA reads TGTGCCAGCAGTGAATCTCCGTCCCGGGATGAGCAGTTCTTC.

CDR3 amino acids: CASSPQIQGRGYNEQFF. Here the CDR3 DNA reads TGTGCCAGCAGCCCACAGATCCAGGGTCGGGGGTACAATGAGCAGTTCTTC. This chain uses TRBV5-4 with TRBJ2-1, with D possibly TRBD2 on 6 matching bases. The CDR3 is 17 amino acids. Trimming removed 4 bases at V and 4 bases at J, with 21 bases between. Germline V gene data show CDR1 as SGHNT and CDR2 as YYREEE (reference sequence).

CDR3 residues: CASRQESSGQPQHF. CDR3 sequence (DNA): TGTGCCAGCAGACAGGAATCGTCAGGACAGCCCCAGCATTTT. This chain uses TRBV2 with TRBJ1-5, with D perhaps matching TRBD1 (5 bases). Per the germline V gene, CDR1 is SNHLY and CDR2 is FYNNEI. V was pared by 6 bases and J by 7 bases, with 16 bases between. CDR3 length equals 14 residues.